These 14 T cell receptor beta chains were sequenced from one sample in a study of CD8 T cells in Susac syndrome. Random hexamers primed reverse transcription of about 0.5 to 1 ug RNA. Each CDR3 protein is one row after TCRdb ran MiXCR on the immunoSEQ multiplex PCR reads. Of 120,000 or so distinct CDR3 sequences in the sample, 90% to 95% were seen once. Material: CD8+ T cells from PBMCs. These receptor sequences come from a human donor with Susac syndrome.

The V call is TRBV3-1, the J call TRBJ2-1, with D possibly TRBD2 on 5 matching bases. The ends were cut back, 4 bases at V and 9 bases at J, with 22 bases in the middle. This CDR3 comprises 16 residues. The germline V gene encodes CDR1 LGHDT and CDR2 YNNKEL (reference sequence). The CDR3 is CASSPERGFNRLEQFF. For the CDR3, the DNA is TGTGCCAGCAGCCCCGAGCGAGGGTTTAATCGCCTTGAGCAGTTCTTC.

This sequence joins TRBV19 and TRBJ2-5, with 10 bases that match TRBD1. The CDR3 has 15 amino acids. V was clipped by 6 bases and J by 5 bases; unmatched bases: 9. The germline CDR1 and CDR2 sequences are LNHDA and SQIVND (reference sequence). The CDR3 sequence is CASRARGQGYETQYF. In DNA form, the CDR3 reads TGTGCCAGTAGGGCCCGGGGACAGGGGTACGAGACCCAGTACTTC.

The chain carries TRBV19 and TRBJ2-1, with 8 positions matching TRBD2. V was clipped by 5 bases and J by 2 bases; unmatched bases: 11. The V gene's germline CDR1 is LNHDA and CDR2 SQIVND (reference sequence). This CDR3 spans 17 amino acids. CDR3 sequence (DNA): TGTGCCAGTAGTGTCGTACTAGCGGCCGACCCCTACAATGAGCAGTTCTTC. As protein: CASSVVLAADPYNEQFF.

This clonotype was seen a single time. The chain employs TRBV20-1 and TRBJ2-7; D is ambiguous. Trimming cost V 3 bases and J 2 bases, with 11 bases left between them. The CDR3 extends over 13 amino acids. Per germline, CDR1 DFQATT and CDR2 SNEGSKA (reference sequence). The CDR3: CSASQAEPYEQYF. The CDR3 region has the DNA TGCAGTGCTAGTCAGGCAGAACCCTACGAGCAGTACTTC.

The count of this clonotype is one. V gene TRBV4-1 combines with J gene TRBJ2-2, with 10 bases that match TRBD2. The CDR3 totals 16 residues. Looked up from germline, CDR1 is MGHRA and CDR2 is YSYEKL. With V trimmed by 2 bases and J by 7 bases, 7 bases remained unmatched. The CDR3 DNA reads TGCGCCAGCAGCCAACCCCTAGCGGGAGTAAACGGGGAGCTGTTTTTT. Protein product: CASSQPLAGVNGELFF.

J is TRBJ2-7 and V is TRBV3-1; D is undetermined. This CDR3 has 12 residues. V lost 0 bases and J 3 bases, leaving 3 bases between the germline ends. Germline V gene data show CDR1 as LGHDT and CDR2 as YNNKEL (reference sequence). The DNA for the CDR3 is TGTGCCAGCAGCCAAGAGGACTACGAGCAGTACTTC. This sequence encodes CASSQEDYEQYF.

This clonotype was counted once. The gene calls are TRBV12-3 or TRBV12-4 and TRBJ1-1; 7 bases are shared with TRBD1. The CDR3 contains 16 residues. Trimming cost V 10 bases and J 1 base; bases outside gene matches: 15. CDR3 loop: CAITGGTEAPNTEAFF. In DNA, the CDR3 is TGTGCCATCACGGGGGGGACAGAAGCCCCGAACACTGAAGCTTTCTTT.

The V gene is TRBV30, the J gene TRBJ2-2; TRBD2 agrees at 7 bases. The J segment lost 7 bases and the V segment lost 0 bases, leaving 8 bases of the junction unmatched. This CDR3 is built from 15 residues. Germline V gives CDR1 GTSNPN, CDR2 SVGIG (reference sequence). The CDR3 loop reads CAWSVVLSGVGELFF. The DNA of the CDR3 is TGTGCCTGGAGTGTAGTCTTAAGCGGGGTCGGGGAGCTGTTTTTT.

The CDR3 DNA reads TGTGCCAGCAGCTCGTGGAAGGGGAACACCGGGGAGCTGTTTTTT. It yields the protein CASSSWKGNTGELFF. The chain uses TRBV7-9 and TRBJ2-2; D gene unclear. This CDR3 spans 15 amino acids. The V gene lost 4 bases and the J gene lost 1 base, with 10 bases spanning the gap. Per the germline V gene, CDR1 is SEHNR and CDR2 is FQNEAQ (reference sequence).

This chain links TRBV5-6 with TRBJ2-5; weak D call: TRBD1 (5 bases). V lost 0 bases and J lost 3, with 9 bases in between. This CDR3 spans 14 amino acids. Per germline, CDR1 SGHDT and CDR2 YYEEEE. The CDR3 coding sequence is TGTGCCAGCAGCTTGGCCCCACAGGAAGAGACCCAGTACTTC. This gives the protein CASSLAPQEETQYF.

This clonotype has just one count. The chain has TRBV10-3 and TRBJ2-1; unclear D gene. The germline V and J ends were trimmed by 3 bases and 0 bases, with 12 bases remaining between them. Looked up from germline, CDR1 is ENHRY and CDR2 is SYGVKD. The CDR3 covers 16 residues. CDR3 coding DNA: TGTGCCATCAGTGACTATGGTAGAGTCTCCTACAATGAGCAGTTCTTC. It encodes CAISDYGRVSYNEQFF.

The chain combines TRBV4-3 with TRBJ2-1; TRBD2 aligns across 12 bases. With V trimmed by 3 bases and J by 7 bases, 7 bases remained unmatched. CDR3 length: 16 residues. Germline-derived CDR1 and CDR2 are LGHNA and YSLEER. The CDR3 reads CASSQSTSGSGNEQFF. The DNA for the CDR3 is TGCGCCAGCAGCCAGTCGACTAGCGGGAGTGGTAATGAGCAGTTCTTC.

The rearrangement uses TRBV11-2 and TRBJ2-1, with D perhaps matching TRBD2 (5 bases). The length of the CDR3 is 18 residues. V was cut by 2 bases and J by 0 bases, with 17 bases left in between. Germline-derived CDR1 and CDR2 are SGHAT and FQNNGV. The CDR3 region is CASSLSALAQSSYNEQFF. The DNA of the CDR3 is TGTGCCAGCAGCTTATCCGCGCTAGCTCAAAGCTCCTACAATGAGCAGTTCTTC.

This chain joins TRBV15 and TRBJ1-2; D call uncertain. The CDR3 extends over 13 amino acids. In germline, CDR1 is LNHNV, CDR2 YYDKDF (reference sequence). The V end was cut by 3 bases, the J end by 0 bases, with 5 bases between. The chain's CDR3 is CATSRQSNYGYTF. The CDR3 DNA reads TGTGCCACCAGCAGGCAATCTAACTATGGCTACACCTTC.